The 28 T cell receptor beta chains listed next were all sequenced from one sample in a study of cytomegalovirus exposure and HLA in healthy donors. A multiplex PCR was run with 60 Vbeta primers and 13 Jbeta primers. TCRdb keeps only in-frame clones here, not all; method: immunoSEQ multiplex PCR. Among approximately 300,000 clones listed, 75% to 85% were seen once. Sample: PBMCs. The receptors originated from a girl aged 2 to 9 in good health and CMV-seronegative.

The rearrangement links TRBV6-5 to TRBJ1-5; the D is unclear. The CDR3 runs 13 residues. Trimming removed 6 bases at V and 0 bases at J, with 6 bases between. Germline V CDR1 and CDR2: MNHEY, SVGAGI. The CDR3 DNA follows: TGTGCCAGCAGCCGCTATAGCAATCAGCCCCAGCATTTT. It is translated as CASSRYSNQPQHF.

The chain combines TRBV7-9 with TRBJ2-7; D may be TRBD2 (5 bases). Trimming shortened V by 8 bases and J by 1 base, and 12 bases separated the two germline ends. Per the germline V gene, CDR1 is SEHNR and CDR2 is FQNEAQ (reference sequence). The CDR3 contains 13 residues. This CDR3 is CASRSGLSYEQYF. The CDR3 DNA sequence: TGTGCCAGCCGCTCCGGACTTTCCTACGAGCAGTACTTC.

The gene calls are TRBV10-3 and TRBJ2-5; tentative D call: TRBD2 (6 bases). This CDR3 comprises 14 residues. The V gene lost 4 bases and the J gene lost 2 bases, with 11 bases spanning the gap. The germline gives CDR1 ENHRY, CDR2 SYGVKD. The CDR3 bases are TGTGCCATCAGTGCGCACGGGGGTCAAGAGACCCAGTACTTC. This encodes CAISAHGGQETQYF.

To note about this clone: Other nucleotide sequences in the sample specify the same CDR3. The gene calls are TRBV6-5 and TRBJ2-7; D is unresolved. Trimming stripped 0 bases from V and 0 bases from J, with 3 bases between. The V gene's germline CDR1 is MNHEY and CDR2 SVGAGI. The CDR3 has 13 residues. The CDR3 nucleotides read TGTGCCAGCAGTTACTCCAGCTCCTACGAGCAGTACTTC. Translating gives CASSYSSSYEQYF.

The V and J genes are TRBV9 and TRBJ2-2; 7 bases line up with TRBD2. Trimming took 2 bases from V and 7 from J; bases not matched to a gene: 17. Germline V CDR1 and CDR2: SGDLS, YYNGEE. This CDR3 spans 18 amino acids. This CDR3 reads CASSVYMGGSSSFGELFF. Here the CDR3 DNA reads TGTGCCAGCAGCGTTTACATGGGCGGGAGTTCTTCATTCGGGGAGCTGTTTTTT.

The J gene is TRBJ1-1, the V gene TRBV5-6, with a tentative D call TRBD1 (6 bases). CDR3 length: 14 residues. CDR1 is SGHDT and CDR2 is YYEEEE in the germline V gene. Trimming took off 10 bases at V and 1 base at J, with 17 bases between the two ends. In DNA form, the CDR3 reads TGTGCCGTTAAACAGGGTTCTGCGAACACTGAAGCTTTCTTT. Encoded protein: CAVKQGSANTEAFF.

This sequence joins TRBV28 and TRBJ1-1; 8 bases line up with TRBD1. The germline gives CDR1 MDHEN, CDR2 SYDVKM. The trim removed 7 bases at V and 5 bases at J, leaving 9 bases unmatched. This CDR3 has 14 residues. The CDR3 DNA reads as TGTGCCAGCACCGACCCCAGGGGGCTGACTGAAGCTTTCTTT. It encodes CASTDPRGLTEAFF.

The chain uses TRBV19 and TRBJ1-1, with D perhaps matching TRBD1 (5 bases). V gave up 5 bases and J gave up 1 base, with 8 bases separating them. The CDR3 extends over 13 amino acids. Germline values: CDR1 LNHDA, CDR2 SQIVND (reference sequence). This chain's CDR3 is CASSPGKNTEAFF. DNA of the CDR3: TGTGCCAGTAGTCCAGGGAAGAACACTGAAGCTTTCTTT.

V and J are TRBV27 and TRBJ1-5; D unclear. The germline V gene has CDR1 MNHEY and CDR2 SMNVEV (reference sequence). V was clipped by 6 bases and J by 5 bases, with 11 bases between them. The CDR3 extends over 13 amino acids. Here the CDR3 DNA reads TGTGCCAGCAGCCCAATGGAGCATCAGCCCCAGCATTTT. Amino acid sequence: CASSPMEHQPQHF.

This clone has a single count. The chain employs TRBV5-6 and TRBJ1-2; D gene unclear. The CDR3 is 16 amino acids. Trimming pared 0 bases from V and 1 base from J, leaving 13 bases between. Germline CDR1 reads SGHDT; CDR2 reads YYEEEE. The CDR3 sequence is CASSLAWNTVNYGYTF. The CDR3 nucleotides read TGTGCCAGCAGCTTGGCTTGGAACACAGTTAACTATGGCTACACCTTC. The variable domain in full, completed from reference TRBV5-6 and TRBJ1-2, reads DAGVTQSPTHLIKTRGQQVTLRCSPKSGHDTVSWYQQALGQGPQFIFQYYEEEERQRGNFPDRFSGHQFPNYSSELNVNALLLGDSALYLCASSLAWNTVNYGYTFGSGTRLTVV.

This rearrangement joins TRBV4-1 to TRBJ1-1; D unclear. The CDR3 sequence is 16 residues long. Germline CDR1 MGHRA, CDR2 YSYEKL. V lost 1 base to trimming and J lost 0 bases, with 12 bases between them. The CDR3 DNA is TGCGCCAGCAGCCAAGGCCCCAGTTTGGTGAACACTGAAGCTTTCTTT. Its translation: CASSQGPSLVNTEAFF.

With respect to this clone: The junction departs from the called germline gene at one end, perhaps through a read error. This sequence joins TRBV7-9 and TRBJ1-2; TRBD1 matches 8 bases. CDR3 length: 15 amino acids. Germline loops: CDR1 SEHNR, CDR2 FQNEAQ (reference sequence). The CDR3 DNA is TGTTCCAGCAGCTCCGCGGGACAGGAGCGCTATGGCTACACCTTC. It codes for CSSSSAGQERYGYTF.

J is TRBJ1-6 and V is TRBV28, with a tentative D call TRBD1 (6 bases). The V gene's germline CDR1 is MDHEN and CDR2 SYDVKM. The V end was cut by 6 bases, the J end by 7 bases, with 16 bases between. This CDR3 is built from 15 residues. CDR3 DNA: TGTGCCAGCAGCACACCCCAGGGGATAAATTCACCCCTCCACTTT. The encoded protein is CASSTPQGINSPLHF.

The J gene is TRBJ1-1, the V gene TRBV7-6; D perhaps matches TRBD1 (5 bases). The CDR3 is 14 residues long. Trimming took 0 bases from V and 7 from J, leaving 12 bases between them. Germline loops: CDR1 SGHVS, CDR2 FNYEAQ. The CDR3 loop is CASSLAGTGLEAFF. The CDR3 coding sequence is TGTGCCAGCAGCTTAGCGGGCACAGGTCTTGAAGCTTTCTTT.

The rearrangement joins TRBV5-6 to TRBJ2-7, with D perhaps TRBD2 (6 bases). CDR1 and CDR2 (germline): SGHDT, YYEEEE. CDR3 length: 13 residues. The V gene lost 0 bases and the J gene lost 7 bases, with 11 bases spanning the gap. CDR3 bases: TGTGCCAGCAGCTTGGGACTAGTGAGGGAGCAGTACTTC. It yields the protein CASSLGLVREQYF.

The chain links TRBV15 to TRBJ1-4; 8 nucleotides line up with TRBD1. Germline CDR1 LNHNV, CDR2 YYDKDF (reference sequence). This CDR3 contains 16 residues. Trimming cost V 5 bases and J 6 bases; bases outside gene matches: 11. The DNA of the CDR3 is TGTGCCACCAGCCGGGACAGGTGTTTTGAGGATGAAAAACTGTTTTTT. As protein: CATSRDRCFEDEKLFF. Full variable domain (remainder filled in from reference TRBV15 and TRBJ1-4): DAMVIQNPRYQVTQFGKPVTLSCSQTLNHNVMYWYQQKSSQAPKLLFHYYDKDFNNEADTPDNFQSRRPNTSFCFLDIRSPGLGDTAMYLCATSRDRCFEDEKLFFGSGTQLSVL.

The sample holds one count of this clone. The chain recombines TRBV27 with TRBJ2-3, with 8 nucleotides matching TRBD2. V dropped 2 bases and J dropped 0; count of bases not matched to a gene: 1. The CDR3 runs to 15 residues. The germline V gene has CDR1 MNHEY and CDR2 SMNVEV (reference sequence). For the CDR3, the DNA is TGTGCCAGCAGTTTAGCGGGGGGAAGCACAGATACGCAGTATTTT. Amino acids: CASSLAGGSTDTQYF.

Details on this clone: The sample holds other DNA sequences that translate to the same CDR3. The chain recombines TRBV5-1 with TRBJ2-7; 9 positions agree with TRBD1. Germline V gene data show CDR1 as SGHRS and CDR2 as YFSETQ. The V segment lost 7 bases and the J segment 7 bases; nucleotides outside the gene matches: 15. This CDR3 is built from 15 residues. CDR3 protein: CASRTAGTGKYEQYF. As DNA, the CDR3 is TGCGCCAGCCGGACTGCCGGGACAGGGAAATATGAGCAGTACTTC.

The chain uses TRBV2 and TRBJ1-6, with TRBD1 matching 8 bases. V trimming: 6 bases; J trimming: 10 bases; junction bases outside the gene matches: 8. Looked up from germline, CDR1 is SNHLY and CDR2 is FYNNEI. The CDR3 has 14 residues. CDR3 in amino acids: CASRGQGDRSPLHF. CDR3 DNA: TGTGCCAGCAGAGGACAGGGAGACAGATCACCCCTCCACTTT.

The genes are TRBV6-1 and TRBJ2-5, with 10 bases lining up with TRBD2. Germline trimming cut 5 bases from V and 5 bases from J; bases unmatched to any gene: 5. The germline V gene encodes CDR1 MNHNS and CDR2 SASEGT. The CDR3 loop spans 14 amino acids. CDR3 sequence: CASSNSGGYETQYF. The CDR3 coding sequence is TGTGCCAGCAGTAATAGCGGGGGGTACGAGACCCAGTACTTC.

V is TRBV9 and J is TRBJ2-7; 8 bases are shared with TRBD1. The CDR3 totals 15 residues. The V and J ends lost 4 bases and 5 bases, in that order; junction bases with no gene match: 11. The germline CDR1 and CDR2 sequences are SGDLS and YYNGEE. For the CDR3, the DNA is TGTGCCAGCAGCCCCTGGACAGGGTGGAAGAACGAGCAGTACTTC. Its protein is CASSPWTGWKNEQYF.

The V call is TRBV5-1, the J call TRBJ1-4, with D possibly TRBD1 on 5 matching bases. With 0 bases removed from V and 4 bases from J, the gap between germline ends came to 7 bases. CDR3 length equals 14 residues. The germline CDR1 and CDR2 sequences are SGHRS and YFSETQ. CDR3 in DNA: TGCGCCAGCAGCTTGGGACAGCTTAATGAAAAACTGTTTTTT. It yields the protein CASSLGQLNEKLFF.

This clone has a handful of counts. The chain couples TRBV4-1 to TRBJ1-1, with a tentative D call TRBD1 (6 bases). CDR1 and CDR2 (germline): MGHRA, YSYEKL. The CDR3 contains 14 residues. Between the trimmed V and J ends, which lost 4 bases and 3 bases, there was a span of 12 bases. CDR3 nucleotides: TGCGCCAGCAGCCTGTTGAGGGGGTACACTGAAGCTTTCTTT. This codes for CASSLLRGYTEAFF.

This chain uses TRBV2 with TRBJ2-1; 9 bases align to TRBD2. Germline V gene data show CDR1 as SNHLY and CDR2 as FYNNEI. The trim removed 7 bases at V and 7 bases at J, leaving 11 bases unmatched. The CDR3 has 15 residues. The CDR3 protein is CASTTRGRGGNEQFF. The CDR3 coding sequence is TGTGCCAGCACCACCCGAGGGCGGGGGGGGAATGAGCAGTTCTTC.

The rearrangement links TRBV2 to TRBJ1-2, with D possibly matching TRBD1 (6 bases). Trimming took off 8 bases at V and 2 bases at J, with 9 bases between the two ends. The CDR3 contains 12 residues. Germline V gene lookup returns CDR1 SNHLY and CDR2 FYNNEI. The CDR3 region is CASDRGNYGYTF. The DNA of the CDR3 is TGTGCCAGCGATAGGGGGAACTATGGCTACACCTTC.

The rearrangement links TRBV4-2 to TRBJ2-7; the D gene is possibly TRBD2 (7 bases). CDR3 length equals 15 residues. V was cut by 0 bases and J by 4 bases, with 13 bases left in between. The germline V gene has CDR1 LGHNA and CDR2 YNFKEQ. The CDR3 nucleotides read TGTGCCAGCAGCCAAGATAGGGGGGGCCGGTACGAGCAGTACTTC. It yields the protein CASSQDRGGRYEQYF.

The genes are TRBV29-1 and TRBJ1-3; no reliable D call. CDR1 and CDR2 from the germline V gene are SQVTM and ANQGSEA. Trimming removed 7 bases from V and 3 bases from J, with 7 bases in between. This CDR3 is 11 amino acids long. The chain's CDR3 is CSAYSGNTIYF. The CDR3 DNA reads TGCAGCGCCTACAGTGGAAACACCATATATTTT. Supplemented by reference TRBV29-1 and TRBJ1-3, the full variable domain reads SAVISQKPSRDICQRGTSLTIQCQVDSQVTMMFWYRQQPGQSLTLIATANQGSEATYESGFVIDKFPISRPNLTFSTLTVSNMSPEDSSIYLCSAYSGNTIYFGEGSWLTVV.

The chain has TRBV7-3 and TRBJ2-7, with 7 positions matching TRBD1. V was pared by 4 bases and J by 6 bases, with 9 bases of the junction left unmatched. Germline assignment: CDR1 SGHTA and CDR2 FQGTGA. The CDR3 is made up of 14 amino acids. The CDR3 reads CASSSQPTGTEQYF. DNA for the CDR3: TGTGCCAGCAGCTCACAACCGACAGGGACCGAGCAGTACTTC. Drawing the rest from reference TRBV7-3 and TRBJ2-7, the complete variable domain is GAGVSQTPSNKVTEKGKYVELRCDPISGHTALYWYRQSLGQGPEFLIYFQGTGAADDSGLPNDRFFAVRPEGSVSTLKIQRTERGDSAVYLCASSSQPTGTEQYFGPGTRLTVT.